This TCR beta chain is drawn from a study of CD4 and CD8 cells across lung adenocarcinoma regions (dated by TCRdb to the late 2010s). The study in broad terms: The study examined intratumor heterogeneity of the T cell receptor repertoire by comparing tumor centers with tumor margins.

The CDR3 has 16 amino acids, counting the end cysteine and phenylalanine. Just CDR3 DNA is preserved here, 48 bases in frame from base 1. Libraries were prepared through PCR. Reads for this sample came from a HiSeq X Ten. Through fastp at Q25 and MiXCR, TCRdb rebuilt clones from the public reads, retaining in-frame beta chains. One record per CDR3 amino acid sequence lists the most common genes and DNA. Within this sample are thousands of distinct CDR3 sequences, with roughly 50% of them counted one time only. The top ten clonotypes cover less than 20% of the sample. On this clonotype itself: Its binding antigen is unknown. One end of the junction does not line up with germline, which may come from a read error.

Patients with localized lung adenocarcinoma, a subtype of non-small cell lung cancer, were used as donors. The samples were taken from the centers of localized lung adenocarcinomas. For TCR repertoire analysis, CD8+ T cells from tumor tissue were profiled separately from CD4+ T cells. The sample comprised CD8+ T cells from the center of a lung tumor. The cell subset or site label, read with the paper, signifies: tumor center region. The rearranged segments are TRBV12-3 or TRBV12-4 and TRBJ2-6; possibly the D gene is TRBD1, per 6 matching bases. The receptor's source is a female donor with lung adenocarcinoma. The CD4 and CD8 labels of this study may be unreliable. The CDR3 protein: CASRHGMGAGGNVQTF. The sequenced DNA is TGTGCCAGCAGACACGGTATGGGGGCTGGAGGAAACGTCCAGACTTTC.